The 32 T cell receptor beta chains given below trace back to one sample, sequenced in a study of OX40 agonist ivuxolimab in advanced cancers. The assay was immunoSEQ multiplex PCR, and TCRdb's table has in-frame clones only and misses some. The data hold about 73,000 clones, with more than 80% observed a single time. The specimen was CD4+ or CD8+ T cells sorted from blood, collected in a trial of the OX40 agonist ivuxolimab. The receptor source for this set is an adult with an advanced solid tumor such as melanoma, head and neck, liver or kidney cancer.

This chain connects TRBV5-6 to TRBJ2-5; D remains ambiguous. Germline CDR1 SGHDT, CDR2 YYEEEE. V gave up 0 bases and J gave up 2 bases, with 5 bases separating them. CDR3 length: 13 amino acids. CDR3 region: CASSLVGQETQYF. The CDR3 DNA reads TGTGCCAGCAGCTTGGTGGGACAAGAGACCCAGTACTTC.

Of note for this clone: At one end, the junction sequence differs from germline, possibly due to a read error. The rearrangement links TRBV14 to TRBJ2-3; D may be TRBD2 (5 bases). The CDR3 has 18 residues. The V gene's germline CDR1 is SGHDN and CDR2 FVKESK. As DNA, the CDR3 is TGTGCCCGCAGCAGCCAAGCGCGGGTAAGTGTTGGCCCAGATACGCAGTATTTT. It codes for CARSSQARVSVGPDTQYF.

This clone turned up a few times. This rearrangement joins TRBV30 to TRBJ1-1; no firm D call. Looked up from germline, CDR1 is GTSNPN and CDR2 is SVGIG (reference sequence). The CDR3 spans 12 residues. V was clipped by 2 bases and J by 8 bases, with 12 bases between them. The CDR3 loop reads CAWSPVSGEAFF. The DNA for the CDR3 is TGTGCCTGGAGTCCCGTCTCCGGGGAAGCTTTCTTT.

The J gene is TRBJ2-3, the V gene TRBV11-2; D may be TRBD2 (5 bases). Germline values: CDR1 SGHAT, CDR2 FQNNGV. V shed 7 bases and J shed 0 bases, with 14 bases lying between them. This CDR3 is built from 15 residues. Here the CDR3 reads CASTFGADSTDTQYF. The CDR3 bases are TGTGCCAGCACTTTTGGAGCGGATAGCACAGATACGCAGTATTTT.

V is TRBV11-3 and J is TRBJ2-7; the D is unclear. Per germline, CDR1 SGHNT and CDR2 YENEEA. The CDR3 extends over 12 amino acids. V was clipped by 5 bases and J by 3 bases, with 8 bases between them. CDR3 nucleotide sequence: TGTGCCAGCAGCCCACGAGACTACGAGCAGTACTTC. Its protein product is CASSPRDYEQYF.

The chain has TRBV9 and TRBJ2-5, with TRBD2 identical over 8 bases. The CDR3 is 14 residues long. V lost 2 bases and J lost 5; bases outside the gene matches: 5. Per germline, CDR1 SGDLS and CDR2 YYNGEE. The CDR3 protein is CASSVSGRRETQYF. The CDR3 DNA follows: TGTGCCAGCAGCGTCAGCGGGAGAAGGGAGACCCAGTACTTC.

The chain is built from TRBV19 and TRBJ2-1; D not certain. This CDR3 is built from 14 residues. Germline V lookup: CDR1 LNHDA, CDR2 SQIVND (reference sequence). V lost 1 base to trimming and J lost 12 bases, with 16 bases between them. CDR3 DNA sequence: TGTGCCAGTAGTATAGGGGGAAGGGCCGTAGGGCAGTTCTTC. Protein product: CASSIGGRAVGQFF. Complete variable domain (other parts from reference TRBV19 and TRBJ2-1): DGGITQSPKYLFRKEGQNVTLSCEQNLNHDAMYWYRQDPGQGLRLIYYSQIVNDFQKGDIAEGYSVSREKKESFPLTVTSAQKNPTAFYLCASSIGGRAVGQFFGPGTRLTVL.

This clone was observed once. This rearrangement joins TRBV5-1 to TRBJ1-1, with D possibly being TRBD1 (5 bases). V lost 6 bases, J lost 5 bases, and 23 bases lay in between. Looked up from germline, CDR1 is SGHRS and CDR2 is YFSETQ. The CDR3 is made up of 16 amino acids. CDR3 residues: CASNPEQALKGTEAFF. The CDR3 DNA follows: TGCGCCAGCAACCCCGAGCAGGCGCTGAAGGGGACTGAAGCTTTCTTT.

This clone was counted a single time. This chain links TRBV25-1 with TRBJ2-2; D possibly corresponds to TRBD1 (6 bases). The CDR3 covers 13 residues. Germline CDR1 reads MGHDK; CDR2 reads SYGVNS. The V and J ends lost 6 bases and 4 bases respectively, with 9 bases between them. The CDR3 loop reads CASRTGSTGELFF. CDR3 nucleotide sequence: TGTGCCAGCAGGACAGGCAGCACCGGGGAGCTGTTTTTT.

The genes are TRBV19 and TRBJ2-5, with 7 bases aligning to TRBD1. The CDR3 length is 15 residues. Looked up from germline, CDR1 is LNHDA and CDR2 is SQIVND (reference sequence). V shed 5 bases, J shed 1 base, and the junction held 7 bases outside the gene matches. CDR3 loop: CASSPPGQFQETQYF. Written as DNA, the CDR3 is TGTGCCAGTAGTCCACCGGGACAGTTCCAAGAGACCCAGTACTTC.

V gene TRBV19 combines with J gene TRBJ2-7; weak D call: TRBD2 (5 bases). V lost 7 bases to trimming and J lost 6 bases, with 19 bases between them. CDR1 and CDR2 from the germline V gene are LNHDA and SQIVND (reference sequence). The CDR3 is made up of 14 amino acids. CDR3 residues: CASTPGLTRGEQYF. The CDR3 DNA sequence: TGTGCCAGTACCCCCGGACTTACTCGGGGCGAGCAGTACTTC.

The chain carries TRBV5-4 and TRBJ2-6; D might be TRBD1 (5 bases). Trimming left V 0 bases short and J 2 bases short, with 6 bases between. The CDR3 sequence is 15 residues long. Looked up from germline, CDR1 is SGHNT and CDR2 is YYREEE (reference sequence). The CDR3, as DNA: TGTGCCAGCAGCTTGGTGACAGCTGGGGCCAACGTCCTGACTTTC. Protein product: CASSLVTAGANVLTF.

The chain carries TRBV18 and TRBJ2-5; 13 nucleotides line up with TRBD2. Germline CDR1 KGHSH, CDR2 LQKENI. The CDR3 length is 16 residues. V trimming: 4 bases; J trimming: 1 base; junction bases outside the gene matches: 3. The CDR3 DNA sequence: TGTGCCAGCTCACAACTAGCGGGAGGGCTCCAAGAGACCCAGTACTTC. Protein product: CASSQLAGGLQETQYF.

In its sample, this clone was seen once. CDR3 in amino acids: CASSVEAAGVTDTQYF. Written as DNA, the CDR3 is TGTGCCAGCAGCGTAGAAGCAGCGGGAGTCACAGATACGCAGTATTTT. The J gene is TRBJ2-3, the V gene TRBV9, with TRBD2 matching 8 bases. V lost 0 bases to trimming and J lost 2 bases; unmatched junction nucleotides: 5. The CDR3 has 16 residues. The germline gives CDR1 SGDLS, CDR2 YYNGEE.

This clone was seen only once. The CDR3 loop reads CSVERTGAGETQYF. The CDR3 DNA is TGCAGCGTTGAAAGGACAGGGGCAGGAGAGACCCAGTACTTC. The J gene is TRBJ2-5, the V gene TRBV29-1; 9 bases line up with TRBD1. Looked up from germline, CDR1 is SQVTM and CDR2 is ANQGSEA. V was clipped by 2 bases and J by 4 bases; unmatched bases: 5. The CDR3 has 14 amino acids.

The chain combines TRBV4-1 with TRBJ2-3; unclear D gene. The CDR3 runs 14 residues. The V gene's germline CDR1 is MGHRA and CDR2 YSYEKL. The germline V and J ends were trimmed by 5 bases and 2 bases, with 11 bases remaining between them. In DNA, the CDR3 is TGCGCCAGCAGCATAGGCGTCAACACAGATACGCAGTATTTT. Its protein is CASSIGVNTDTQYF.

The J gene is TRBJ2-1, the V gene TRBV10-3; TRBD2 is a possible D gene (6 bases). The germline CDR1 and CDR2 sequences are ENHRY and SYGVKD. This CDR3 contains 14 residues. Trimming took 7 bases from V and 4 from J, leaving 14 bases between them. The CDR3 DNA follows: TGTGCCATCACCCGGGACTGGACTTACAATGAGCAGTTCTTC. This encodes CAITRDWTYNEQFF.

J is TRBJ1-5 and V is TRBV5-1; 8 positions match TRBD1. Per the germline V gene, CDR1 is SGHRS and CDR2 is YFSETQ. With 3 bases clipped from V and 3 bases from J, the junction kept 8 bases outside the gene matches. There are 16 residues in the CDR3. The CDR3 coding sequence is TGCGCCAGCAGCTATGGGACAGGCGGACCCAATCAGCCCCAGCATTTT. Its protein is CASSYGTGGPNQPQHF.

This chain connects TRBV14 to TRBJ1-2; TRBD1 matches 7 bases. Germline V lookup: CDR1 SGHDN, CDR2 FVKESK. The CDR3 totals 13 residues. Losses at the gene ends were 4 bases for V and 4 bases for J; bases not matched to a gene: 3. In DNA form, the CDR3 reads TGTGCCAGCAGCCGGGACAGAACCTATGGCTACACCTTC. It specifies CASSRDRTYGYTF.

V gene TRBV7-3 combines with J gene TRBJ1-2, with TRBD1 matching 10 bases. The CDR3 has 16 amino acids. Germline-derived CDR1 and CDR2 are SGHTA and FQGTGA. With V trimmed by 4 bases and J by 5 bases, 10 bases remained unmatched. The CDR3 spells CASSSQPGQGIYGYTF. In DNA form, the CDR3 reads TGTGCCAGCAGCTCGCAACCGGGACAGGGGATATATGGCTACACCTTC.

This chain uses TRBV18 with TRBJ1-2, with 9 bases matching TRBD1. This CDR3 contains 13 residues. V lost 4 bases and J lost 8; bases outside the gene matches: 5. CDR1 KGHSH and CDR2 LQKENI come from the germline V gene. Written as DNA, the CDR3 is TGTGCCAGCTCACAACAGGGGGCTGAGGGCTACACCTTC. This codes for CASSQQGAEGYTF.

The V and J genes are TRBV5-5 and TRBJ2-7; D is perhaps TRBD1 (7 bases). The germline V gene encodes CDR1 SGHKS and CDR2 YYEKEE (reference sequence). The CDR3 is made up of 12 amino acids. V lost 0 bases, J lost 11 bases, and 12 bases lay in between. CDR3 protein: CASSLAGGREYF. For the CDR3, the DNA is TGTGCCAGCAGCTTGGCAGGGGGGCGGGAGTACTTC.

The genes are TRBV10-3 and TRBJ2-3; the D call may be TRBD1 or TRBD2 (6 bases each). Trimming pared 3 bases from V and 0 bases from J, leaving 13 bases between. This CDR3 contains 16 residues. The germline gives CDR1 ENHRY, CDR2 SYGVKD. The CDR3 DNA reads TGTGCCATCAGTGATCGCGGAGGGGGAAGCACAGATACGCAGTATTTT. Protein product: CAISDRGGGSTDTQYF.

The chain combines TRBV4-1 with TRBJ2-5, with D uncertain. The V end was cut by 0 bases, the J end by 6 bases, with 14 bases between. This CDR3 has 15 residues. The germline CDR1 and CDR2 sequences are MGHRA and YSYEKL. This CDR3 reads CASSQDVTGTKTQYF. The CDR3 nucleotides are TGCGCCAGCAGCCAAGACGTAACCGGAACAAAGACCCAGTACTTC.

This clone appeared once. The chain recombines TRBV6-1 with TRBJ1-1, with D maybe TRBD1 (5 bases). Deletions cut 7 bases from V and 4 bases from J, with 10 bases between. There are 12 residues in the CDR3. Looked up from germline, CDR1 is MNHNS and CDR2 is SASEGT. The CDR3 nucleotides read TGTGCCAGCACCAGGGCCGTCACTGAAGCTTTCTTT. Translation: CASTRAVTEAFF.

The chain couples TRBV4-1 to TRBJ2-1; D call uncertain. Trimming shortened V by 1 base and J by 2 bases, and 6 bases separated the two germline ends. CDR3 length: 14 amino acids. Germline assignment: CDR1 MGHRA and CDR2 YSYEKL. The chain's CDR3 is CASSQGTTYNEQFF. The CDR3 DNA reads TGCGCCAGCAGCCAAGGGACGACCTACAATGAGCAGTTCTTC.

The CDR3 sequence is CASSLAASGRETQYF. CDR3 nucleotides: TGCGCCAGCAGCTTGGCAGCTAGCGGGAGGGAGACCCAGTACTTC. The chain carries TRBV5-1 and TRBJ2-5, with 11 bases aligning to TRBD2. The trim removed 0 bases at V and 5 bases at J, leaving 3 bases unmatched. CDR1 and CDR2 (germline): SGHRS, YFSETQ. This CDR3 is 15 amino acids long.

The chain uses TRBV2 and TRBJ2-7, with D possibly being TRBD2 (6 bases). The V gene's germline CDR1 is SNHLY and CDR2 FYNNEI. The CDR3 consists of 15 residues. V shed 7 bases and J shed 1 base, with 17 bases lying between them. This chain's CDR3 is CASIGRGVGSYEQYF. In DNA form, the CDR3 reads TGTGCCAGCATCGGACGCGGGGTAGGGTCCTACGAGCAGTACTTC.

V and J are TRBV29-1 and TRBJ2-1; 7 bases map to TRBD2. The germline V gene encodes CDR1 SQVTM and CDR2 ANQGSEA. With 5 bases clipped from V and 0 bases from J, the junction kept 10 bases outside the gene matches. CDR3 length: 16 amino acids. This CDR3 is CSVYVWGGSSYNEQFF. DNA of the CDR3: TGCAGCGTTTACGTCTGGGGAGGGAGCTCCTACAATGAGCAGTTCTTC.

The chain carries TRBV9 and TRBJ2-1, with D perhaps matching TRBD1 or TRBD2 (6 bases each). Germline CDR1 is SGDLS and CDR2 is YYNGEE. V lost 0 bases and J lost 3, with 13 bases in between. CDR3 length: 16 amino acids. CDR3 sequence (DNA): TGTGCCAGCAGCGTAGGGGGGGACACCTTCTACAATGAGCAGTTCTTC. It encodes CASSVGGDTFYNEQFF. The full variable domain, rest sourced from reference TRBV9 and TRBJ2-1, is DSGVTQTPKHLITATGQRVTLRCSPRSGDLSVYWYQQSLDQGLQFLIQYYNGEERAKGNILERFSAQQFPDLHSELNLSSLELGDSALYFCASSVGGDTFYNEQFFGPGTRLTVL.

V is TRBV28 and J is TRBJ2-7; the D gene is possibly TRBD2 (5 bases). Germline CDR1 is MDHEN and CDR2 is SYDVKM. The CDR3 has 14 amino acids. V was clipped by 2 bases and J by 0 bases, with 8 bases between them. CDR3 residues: CASSLGGSSYEQYF. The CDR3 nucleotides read TGTGCCAGCAGTTTAGGTGGGAGCTCCTACGAGCAGTACTTC.

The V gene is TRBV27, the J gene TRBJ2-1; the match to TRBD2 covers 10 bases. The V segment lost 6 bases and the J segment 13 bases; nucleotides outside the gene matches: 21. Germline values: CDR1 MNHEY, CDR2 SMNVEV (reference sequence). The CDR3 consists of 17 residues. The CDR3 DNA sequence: TGTGCCAGCAGAGAGGGGGGAGGGCTAGCGGGAGCCTCTTTTCAGTTCTTC. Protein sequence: CASREGGGLAGASFQFF.